A single sample is the source of the 13 T cell receptor beta chains below, sequenced in a study of breast tumors, draining lymph nodes, adjacent tissues. Breast cancer patients provided tissue from their axillary draining lymph nodes. MiXCR was run by TCRdb on the multiplex PCR reads, yielding one entry per CDR3 protein. Here the sample spans 200,000 to 300,000 distinct CDR3 sequences, around 30% being singletons. Material: axillary lymph node tissue. The receptors were sampled from a female donor with breast cancer. Some clones in this sample may be carry-over from other donors' samples.

This clonotype was observed at least ten times. This sequence joins TRBV11-3 and TRBJ2-5; D remains unclear. V was pared by 4 bases and J by 2 bases, with 5 bases between. The CDR3 spans 12 residues. Germline assignment: CDR1 SGHNT and CDR2 YENEEA. The DNA for the CDR3 is TGTGCCAGCAGCTACATACAAGAGACCCAGTACTTC. Translated, it gives CASSYIQETQYF.

This clonotype was counted many times. The V gene is TRBV20-1, the J gene TRBJ2-1, with TRBD2 matching 14 bases. The junction had 8 bases not matched to a gene; V was cut back by 0 bases and J by 7 bases. The CDR3 is 17 amino acids. Germline CDR1 is DFQATT and CDR2 is SNEGSKA (reference sequence). CDR3 sequence: CSARDEIRTSGRNEQFF. Here the CDR3 DNA reads TGCAGTGCTAGAGATGAAATCCGGACTAGCGGGAGGAATGAGCAGTTCTTC.

This clonotype was seen at least ten times. The chain links TRBV7-9 to TRBJ2-6; no clear D. The CDR3 length is 13 residues. The germline gives CDR1 SEHNR, CDR2 FQNEAQ (reference sequence). Trimming removed 5 bases from V and 6 bases from J, with 8 bases in between. The CDR3 DNA reads TGTGCCAGCAGCCGCCCATCGGCCAACGTCCTGACTTTC. This encodes CASSRPSANVLTF.

Note on this clonotype: A much larger clone differs by one base, so this may be a read error. This chain uses TRBV5-4 with TRBJ2-5; tentatively, D is TRBD2 (5 bases). Germline CDR1 SGHNT, CDR2 YYREEE (reference sequence). V lost 1 base and J lost 0, with 13 bases in between. CDR3 length: 16 residues. The DNA of the CDR3 is TGTGCCAGCAGCTTGAGTAGCGCGCTGTACCAAGAGACCCAGTACTTC. It encodes CASSLSSALYQETQYF.

This clonotype was counted at least ten times. This chain uses TRBV19 with TRBJ2-7; the D is unclear. With 0 bases removed from V and 5 bases from J, the gap between germline ends came to 14 bases. Germline V gives CDR1 LNHDA, CDR2 SQIVND (reference sequence). The CDR3 has 15 residues. The CDR3 DNA is TGTGCCAGTAGTATAGATATTGGGAAATGGAACGAGCAGTACTTC. Its protein is CASSIDIGKWNEQYF. Full variable domain (rest looked up from reference TRBV19 and TRBJ2-7): DGGITQSPKYLFRKEGQNVTLSCEQNLNHDAMYWYRQDPGQGLRLIYYSQIVNDFQKGDIAEGYSVSREKKESFPLTVTSAQKNPTAFYLCASSIDIGKWNEQYFGPGTRLTVT.

This clonotype was seen many times. The DNA of the CDR3 is TGTGCCAGCAGTGCCCTAGTCACGGGTGAGCAGTTCTTC. Amino acid sequence: CASSALVTGEQFF. The chain recombines TRBV6-4 with TRBJ2-1; D not resolved. CDR1 MRHNA and CDR2 SNTAGT come from the germline V gene. V was shortened by 4 bases and J by 9 bases, with 13 bases between the two germline ends. CDR3 length equals 13 residues.

This clonotype has at least ten counts. The gene calls are TRBV12-3 or TRBV12-4 and TRBJ2-7, with D possibly being TRBD2 (5 bases). V lost 6 bases to trimming and J lost 3 bases, with 24 bases between them. The CDR3 is 17 amino acids. Here the CDR3 reads CASSLGRKGYKDYEQYF. DNA of the CDR3: TGTGCCAGCAGCCTGGGGAGAAAGGGTTATAAGGACTACGAGCAGTACTTC.

Concerning this clonotype itself: One junction end does not reproduce the germline sequence, and a read error may be involved. The rearrangement uses TRBV12-3 or TRBV12-4 and TRBJ2-7; TRBD2 aligns across 10 bases. This CDR3 is 15 amino acids long. CDR3 amino acids: CASSPGLAGAYAQYF. The CDR3 coding sequence is TGTGCCAGCAGTCCGGGTCTAGCGGGGGCCTACGCGCAGTACTTC.

Comments on this clonotype: A much more abundant neighbour one base away suggests this may be a read error. This chain joins TRBV11-2 and TRBJ2-7; 11 nucleotides align to TRBD2. CDR1 is SGHAT, CDR2 FQNNGV, per germline. Germline trimming cut 5 bases from V and 3 bases from J; bases unmatched to any gene: 9. The CDR3 loop spans 16 amino acids. CDR3 coding DNA: TGTGCCAGCAGCCCCCGACTAGCGGGACACCTCTACGAGCAGTACTTC. This translates into CASSPRLAGHLYEQYF.

This clonotype was seen many times. The chain couples TRBV11-3 to TRBJ2-5, with 12 bases lining up with TRBD2. The junction had 6 bases not matched to a gene; V was cut back by 5 bases and J by 5 bases. Germline V gives CDR1 SGHNT, CDR2 YENEEA. The CDR3 contains 15 residues. This CDR3 is CASSTRLAGDETQYF. CDR3 nucleotides: TGTGCCAGCAGCACGCGACTAGCGGGAGATGAGACCCAGTACTTC.

Concerning this clonotype: The conserved closing phenylalanine or tryptophan is absent in this CDR3, likely reflecting a read error. The rearrangement uses TRBV20-1 and TRBJ2-7; TRBD1 agrees at 7 bases. Per germline, CDR1 DFQATT and CDR2 SNEGSKA (reference sequence). V gave up 3 bases and J gave up 2 bases; unmatched junction bases: 13. The CDR3 consists of 16 residues. CDR3 nucleotides: TGCAGTGCTAGGGATCCTGGCCAGGGGGTGCCCTACGAGCAGTACCTC. Protein: CSARDPGQGVPYEQYL.

This clonotype appeared many times. The gene calls are TRBV4-2 and TRBJ1-4, with D unclear. The germline V gene has CDR1 LGHNA and CDR2 YNFKEQ. The CDR3 runs to 15 residues. Trimming shortened V by 0 bases and J by 7 bases, and 12 bases separated the two germline ends. The CDR3 DNA sequence: TGTGCCAGCAGCCAAGAGCGAGGGTCAAGTGAAAAACTGTTTTTT. This gives the protein CASSQERGSSEKLFF.

This clonotype was seen at least ten times. The J gene is TRBJ1-6, the V gene TRBV30; a weak D match, TRBD1 (6 bases). Trimming shortened V by 0 bases and J by 5 bases, and 11 bases separated the two germline ends. The CDR3 covers 15 residues. Germline V gene data show CDR1 as GTSNPN and CDR2 as SVGIG (reference sequence). The CDR3: CAWSVSGDHNSPLHF. CDR3 nucleotide sequence: TGTGCCTGGAGTGTGTCAGGGGACCATAATTCACCCCTCCACTTT.